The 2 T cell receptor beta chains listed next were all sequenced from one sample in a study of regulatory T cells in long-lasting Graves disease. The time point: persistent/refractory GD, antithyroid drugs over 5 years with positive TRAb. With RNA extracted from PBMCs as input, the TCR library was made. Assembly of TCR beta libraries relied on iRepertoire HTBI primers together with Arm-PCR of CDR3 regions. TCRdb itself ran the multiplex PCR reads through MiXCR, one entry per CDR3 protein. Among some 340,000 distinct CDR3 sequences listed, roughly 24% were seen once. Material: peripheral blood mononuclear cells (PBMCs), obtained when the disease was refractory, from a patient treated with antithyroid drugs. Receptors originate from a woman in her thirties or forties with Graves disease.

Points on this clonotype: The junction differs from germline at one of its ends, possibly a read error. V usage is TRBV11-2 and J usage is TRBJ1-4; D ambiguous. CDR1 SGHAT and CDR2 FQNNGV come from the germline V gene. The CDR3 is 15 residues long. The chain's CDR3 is CTSSLQPSTNEKLFF. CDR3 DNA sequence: TGTACCAGCAGCCTACAGCCTTCAACTAATGAAAAACTGTTTTTT.

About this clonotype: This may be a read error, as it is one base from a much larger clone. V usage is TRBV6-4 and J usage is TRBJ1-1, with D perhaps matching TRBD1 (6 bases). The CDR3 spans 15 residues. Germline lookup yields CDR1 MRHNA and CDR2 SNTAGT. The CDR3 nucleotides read TGTGCCAGCAGTGACTCTCCAGGGGTGAACACTGAAGCTCTCTTT. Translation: CASSDSPGVNTEALF.